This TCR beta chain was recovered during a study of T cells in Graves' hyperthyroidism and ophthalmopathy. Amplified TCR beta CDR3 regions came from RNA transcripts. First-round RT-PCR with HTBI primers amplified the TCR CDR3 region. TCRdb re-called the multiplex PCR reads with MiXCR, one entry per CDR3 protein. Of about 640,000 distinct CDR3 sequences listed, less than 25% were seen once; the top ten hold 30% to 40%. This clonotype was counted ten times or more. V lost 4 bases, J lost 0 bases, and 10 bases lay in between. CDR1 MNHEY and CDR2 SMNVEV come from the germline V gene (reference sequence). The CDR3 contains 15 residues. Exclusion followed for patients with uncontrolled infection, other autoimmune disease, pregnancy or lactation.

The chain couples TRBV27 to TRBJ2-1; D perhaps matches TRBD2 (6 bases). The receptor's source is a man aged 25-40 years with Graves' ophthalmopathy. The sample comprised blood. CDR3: CASSSTSPSYNEQFF. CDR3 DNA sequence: TGTGCCAGCAGTTCGACTAGTCCCTCCTACAATGAGCAGTTCTTC.